Following are 26 T cell receptor beta chains from one sample sequenced in a study of identical twins. TCRdb reprocessed the 5' RACE reads via MiXCR and lists one record per CDR3 protein. In the table there are 1.5 million to 2 million distinct CDR3 sequences, less than 40% of which are singletons. Sequencing was carried out using cord blood. The source is a newborn girl in good health.

This clonotype was detected many times. V and J are TRBV5-1 and TRBJ2-4, with 9 bases that match TRBD2. Trimming took 0 bases from V and 0 from J; bases not matched to a gene: 4. CDR1 is SGHRS and CDR2 is YFSETQ in the germline V gene. The CDR3 sequence is 17 residues long. CDR3 loop: CASSLDSGGRAKNIQYF. The CDR3 region has the DNA TGCGCCAGCAGCTTGGATAGCGGGGGAAGAGCCAAAAACATTCAGTACTTC.

The chain uses TRBV7-9 and TRBJ1-3; D gene uncertain. This CDR3 contains 14 residues. The germline gives CDR1 SEHNR, CDR2 FQNEAQ (reference sequence). The V end was cut by 5 bases, the J end by 4 bases, with 12 bases between. The CDR3 is CASSLRERGNTIYF. CDR3 DNA: TGTGCCAGCAGCCTACGGGAGCGAGGAAACACCATATATTTT.

About this clonotype itself: A read error may produce the germline difference seen at one junction end. The chain uses TRBV5-1 and TRBJ1-6; a possible D gene is TRBD1 (6 bases). CDR3 length: 13 residues. Germline-derived CDR1 and CDR2 are SGHRS and YFSETQ. CDR3 sequence (DNA): TGCGCCAGCAGCTTGGGGACAGATTCACCCCCCCACTTT. It is translated as CASSLGTDSPPHF.

This clonotype was counted a few times. CDR3 region: CSARVPLDGLNEKLFF. In DNA form, the CDR3 reads TGCAGTGCTAGAGTACCCCTCGACGGTCTTAATGAAAAACTGTTTTTT. The chain has TRBV20-1 and TRBJ1-4, with no clear D. This CDR3 is built from 16 residues. The V gene lost 1 base and the J gene lost 4 bases, with 16 bases spanning the gap. CDR1 and CDR2 (germline): DFQATT, SNEGSKA (reference sequence).

This chain uses TRBV5-1 with TRBJ2-2; 7 bases line up with TRBD1. The CDR3 sequence is 16 residues long. The J segment lost 0 bases and the V segment lost 2 bases, leaving 4 bases of the junction unmatched. The germline CDR1 and CDR2 sequences are SGHRS and YFSETQ. The CDR3 loop reads CASSFVGQTNTGELFF. The CDR3 DNA is TGCGCCAGCAGCTTCGTGGGACAGACGAACACCGGGGAGCTGTTTTTT.

This clonotype was seen at least ten times. The chain employs TRBV24-1 and TRBJ2-3, with no clear D. The CDR3 length is 13 residues. Trimming took 0 bases from V and 1 from J, leaving 1 base between them. Germline CDR1 KGHDR, CDR2 SFDVKD. CDR3 sequence reads: CATSDLRTDTQYF. CDR3 nucleotides: TGTGCCACCAGTGATTTGCGCACAGATACGCAGTATTTT.

In regard to this clonotype: A single base separates this from a much larger clone, so it may be a read error. This rearrangement joins TRBV4-2 to TRBJ2-5; D gene ambiguous. The CDR3 extends over 13 amino acids. The V gene lost 3 bases and the J gene lost 11 bases, with 16 bases spanning the gap. Germline V gives CDR1 LGHNA, CDR2 YNFKEQ. The CDR3: CASSHSLPYKQYF. CDR3 bases: TGTGCCAGCAGCCATTCACTCCCCTACAAGCAGTACTTC.

V and J are TRBV4-1 and TRBJ2-3; 7 bases fit TRBD2. This CDR3 contains 16 residues. Unmatched junction bases numbered 9, after V lost 1 base and J lost 5 bases. CDR1 and CDR2 from the germline V gene are MGHRA and YSYEKL. The CDR3 DNA reads as TGCGCCAGCAGCCAAGGAACTTGCGGGGGTGGAGATACGCAGTATTTT. Translation: CASSQGTCGGGDTQYF.

This chain joins TRBV20-1 and TRBJ2-1; the D gene is possibly TRBD2 (5 bases). The DNA matches TRBJ2-7 better at its end, which makes the J call doubtful. The V gene's germline CDR1 is DFQATT and CDR2 SNEGSKA (reference sequence). CDR3 size: 14 residues. The CDR3 DNA sequence: TGCAGTGCTAGTCCAGGACTGACCTACTACGAGCAGTACTTC. This translates into CSASPGLTYYEQYF.

The rearrangement links TRBV9 to TRBJ2-1; 16 bases are shared with TRBD2. The junction had 8 bases not matched to a gene; V was cut back by 4 bases and J by 10 bases. CDR1 and CDR2 from the germline V gene are SGDLS and YYNGEE. The CDR3 contains 16 residues. The CDR3 reads CASSIGTSGRVEEQFF. The CDR3 DNA reads TGTGCCAGCAGCATAGGGACTAGCGGGAGGGTGGAAGAGCAGTTCTTC. The full variable domain, rest sourced from reference TRBV9 and TRBJ2-1, is DSGVTQTPKHLITATGQRVTLRCSPRSGDLSVYWYQQSLDQGLQFLIQYYNGEERAKGNILERFSAQQFPDLHSELNLSSLELGDSALYFCASSIGTSGRVEEQFFGPGTRLTVL.

This clonotype was recorded a few times. A read error may account for a junction end that differs from germline. This chain joins TRBV4-2 and TRBJ2-7, with TRBD2 matching over 7 bases. Germline CDR1 LGHNA, CDR2 YNFKEQ. The CDR3 length is 15 residues. CDR3 loop: CASGQDNGGIYEQYF. CDR3 in DNA: TGTGCCAGCGGCCAAGATAACGGGGGGATCTACGAGCAGTACTTC.

This rearrangement joins TRBV20-1 to TRBJ2-3, with D perhaps TRBD2 (5 bases). Germline lookup yields CDR1 DFQATT and CDR2 SNEGSKA (reference sequence). This CDR3 is built from 14 residues. The V and J ends lost 3 bases and 2 bases respectively, with 12 bases between them. CDR3 region: CSASGRGLTDTQYF. The CDR3 bases are TGCAGTGCTAGTGGTCGCGGACTCACAGATACGCAGTATTTT.

This clonotype appeared a few times. This sequence joins TRBV5-6 and TRBJ2-7, with D perhaps TRBD2 (6 bases). Trimming pared 3 bases from V and 3 bases from J, leaving 19 bases between. The CDR3 has 16 amino acids. Germline-derived CDR1 and CDR2 are SGHDT and YYEEEE. CDR3 nucleotide sequence: TGTGCCAGCAGCTCTACTTCGCGGGGAATCGACTACGAGCAGTACTTC. Translated, it gives CASSSTSRGIDYEQYF.

This clonotype was seen more than once but under ten times. This sequence joins TRBV5-1 and TRBJ1-1, with a possible D match to TRBD1 (6 bases). This CDR3 spans 14 amino acids. V was clipped by 0 bases and J by 3 bases, with 9 bases between them. Germline lookup yields CDR1 SGHRS and CDR2 YFSETQ. As DNA, the CDR3 is TGCGCCAGCAGCTTGGCGGGGGCGGACACTGAAGCTTTCTTT. This codes for CASSLAGADTEAFF. The whole variable domain, filled in from reference TRBV5-1 and TRBJ1-1, reads KAGVTQTPRYLIKTRGQQVTLSCSPISGHRSVSWYQQTPGQGLQFLFEYFSETQRNKGNFPGRFSGRQFSNSRSEMNVSTLELGDSALYLCASSLAGADTEAFFGQGTRLTVV.

This clonotype was detected a few times. V gene TRBV28 combines with J gene TRBJ1-4; 9 bases match TRBD1. CDR1 MDHEN and CDR2 SYDVKM come from the germline V gene. The V segment lost 4 bases and the J segment 10 bases; nucleotides outside the gene matches: 10. The CDR3 contains 15 residues. CDR3 sequence: CASSSPGQGRGKLFF. The CDR3 nucleotides read TGTGCCAGCAGTTCTCCGGGACAGGGACGAGGAAAACTGTTTTTT.

For this clonotype: A single base separates this from a much larger clone, so it may be a read error. The chain is built from TRBV27 and TRBJ2-7; maybe TRBD2 (5 bases). The CDR3 has 15 amino acids. CDR1 and CDR2 from the germline V gene are MNHEY and SMNVEV (reference sequence). With 5 bases removed from V and 3 bases from J, the gap between germline ends came to 17 bases. The CDR3 region has the DNA TGTGCCAGCAGTCGGAGACGAGCGGAATACTACGAGCAGTACTTC. Encoded protein: CASSRRRAEYYEQYF.

The chain employs TRBV6-5 and TRBJ2-1; no reliable D call. The J call is uncertain, as TRBJ2-7 better fits the DNA end. Germline CDR1 MNHEY, CDR2 SVGAGI. The CDR3 extends over 11 amino acids. The CDR3 coding sequence is TGTGCCAGCAGACACTACAATGAGCAGTACTTC. Its protein is CASRHYNEQYF.

This clonotype was counted only a few times. V is TRBV29-1 and J is TRBJ1-4; D not resolved. The germline V and J ends were trimmed by 6 bases and 11 bases, with 13 bases remaining between them. CDR3 size: 11 residues. The V gene's germline CDR1 is SQVTM and CDR2 ANQGSEA. The chain's CDR3 is CSVHFGSKLFF. In DNA, the CDR3 is TGCAGCGTCCACTTTGGGTCCAAACTGTTTTTT.

Ten or more counts support this clonotype. One end of the junction varies from germline; a read error may be responsible. The genes are TRBV5-1 and TRBJ2-3; 9 nucleotides align to TRBD2. The CDR3 is 15 residues long. Germline values: CDR1 SGHRS, CDR2 YFSETQ. CDR3 nucleotide sequence: TGTGCCAGCAGCTTTAGCGGGAGTAGAACAGATACGCAGTATTTT. Its protein product is CASSFSGSRTDTQYF.

Only a few counts were recorded for this clonotype. The V gene is TRBV4-2, the J gene TRBJ1-4, with 8 bases identical to TRBD1. CDR3 length equals 16 residues. With 3 bases clipped from V and 8 bases from J, the junction kept 11 bases outside the gene matches. Germline values: CDR1 LGHNA, CDR2 YNFKEQ. CDR3 coding DNA: TGTGCCAGCAGCCAGGCGACAGGGGACACAAGCGAAAAACTGTTTTTT. This encodes CASSQATGDTSEKLFF.

The J gene is TRBJ2-7, the V gene TRBV19; the match to TRBD2 covers 8 bases. The CDR3 has 14 residues. The germline gives CDR1 LNHDA, CDR2 SQIVND (reference sequence). Trimming took 4 bases from V and 5 from J; bases not matched to a gene: 7. The CDR3 bases are TGTGCCAGTAGTAACCAGCGGGGGTCGAACGAGCAGTACTTC. Amino acid sequence: CASSNQRGSNEQYF.

Here the CDR3 reads CASTLRTGQETQYF. Written as DNA, the CDR3 is TGTGCCAGCACCCTTCGGACTGGCCAAGAGACCCAGTACTTC. V and J are TRBV3-1 and TRBJ2-5; possible D gene TRBD2, 5 bases. This CDR3 comprises 14 residues. V gave up 7 bases and J gave up 1 base, with 13 bases separating them. CDR1 and CDR2 (germline): LGHDT, YNNKEL (reference sequence).

This rearrangement joins TRBV9 to TRBJ1-3; the match to TRBD1 covers 8 bases. Per germline, CDR1 SGDLS and CDR2 YYNGEE. The CDR3 consists of 17 residues. With V trimmed by 0 bases and J by 2 bases, 7 bases remained unmatched. The CDR3 spells CASSVALRQGPGNTIYF. Written as DNA, the CDR3 is TGTGCCAGCAGCGTAGCCCTTCGACAGGGGCCTGGAAACACCATATATTTT. Full variable domain (rest looked up from reference TRBV9 and TRBJ1-3): DSGVTQTPKHLITATGQRVTLRCSPRSGDLSVYWYQQSLDQGLQFLIQYYNGEERAKGNILERFSAQQFPDLHSELNLSSLELGDSALYFCASSVALRQGPGNTIYFGEGSWLTVV.

CDR3 sequence (DNA): TGTGCCAGCAGCTGGTCGACGGGACTCCTCTCCTACGAGCAGTACTTC. Amino acid sequence: CASSWSTGLLSYEQYF. The chain combines TRBV7-2 with TRBJ2-7, with D possibly TRBD2 on 6 matching bases. The germline CDR1 and CDR2 sequences are SGHTA and FQGNSA. The CDR3 runs 16 residues. Trimming removed 4 bases at V and 0 bases at J, with 16 bases between.

A few counts support this clonotype. The V call is TRBV5-6, the J call TRBJ1-6; 7 bases agree with TRBD1. The V gene end was trimmed by 2 bases and the J gene end by 10 bases; junction bases not matched to a gene: 9. Germline V gene sequence: CDR1 SGHDT, CDR2 YYEEEE. The CDR3 has 15 residues. The CDR3, as DNA: TGTGCCAGCAGCTTCAGGGACAGCCTGCGGTCACCCCTCCACTTT. Its translation: CASSFRDSLRSPLHF.

The chain combines TRBV11-2 with TRBJ1-2; D remains unclear. Germline-derived CDR1 and CDR2 are SGHAT and FQNNGV. Trimming left V 1 base short and J 8 bases short, with 17 bases between. There are 15 residues in the CDR3. CDR3 protein: CASSLVGPADSGYTF. CDR3 nucleotide sequence: TGTGCCAGCAGCTTAGTAGGTCCCGCGGACTCGGGCTACACCTTC.